The clone carrying this TCR beta chain has a single count. The record originates from a study of technical replicates of blood from a handful of donors. Germline V gene data show CDR1 as SGHKS and CDR2 as YYEKEE (reference sequence). V was trimmed by 4 bases and J by 0 bases, leaving 14 bases between them. The CDR3 contains 15 residues. The table came from immunoSEQ multiplex PCR; TCRdb's copy has only in-frame clones and leaves some out. The sample holds more than 60,000 clones, 85% to 95% seen once. This sequence joins TRBV5-5 and TRBJ2-7, with no clear D. The clonotype was recovered from a human donor in good health. Sequencing was performed on T cells isolated from PBMCs. The CDR3, as DNA: TGTGCCAGCAGCGTTTACTCCAGGTTCTCCTACGAGCAGTACTTC. It translates to CASSVYSRFSYEQYF. Combining the CDR3 with reference TRBV5-5 and TRBJ2-7 gives the whole variable domain DAGVTQSPTHLIKTRGQQVTLRCSPISGHKSVSWYQQVLGQGPQFIFQYYEKEERGRGNFPDRFSARQFPNYSSELNVNALLLGDSALYLCASSVYSRFSYEQYFGPGTRLTVT.